This passage covers 6 T cell receptor beta chains from one sample sequenced in a study of T cell clusters in autoimmune cytopenias. TRB amplification used roughly 250 ng of peripheral blood genomic DNA. TRB rearrangements were amplified by touch-down multiplex PCR with mixed TRB-A/B primers. TCRdb re-called the multiplex PCR reads; one entry per CDR3 protein, DNA not given. The sample's table shows 1,500 to 2,000 distinct CDR3 sequences. Sequences were obtained from peripheral blood. These receptors came from a human donor with an autoimmune cytopenia or autoimmune hepatitis (not recorded which).

In terms of frequency, this clonotype is medium-sized. The chain joins TRBV5-4 to TRBJ2-7. This CDR3 has 13 residues. CDR1 SGHNT and CDR2 YYREEE come from the germline V gene (reference sequence). This chain's CDR3 is CASSLPERREQYF.

This clonotype counts as large by frequency. This rearrangement joins TRBV15 to TRBJ2-1; TCRdb calls TRBD2, which cannot be checked without DNA. The CDR3 is 15 amino acids. The V gene's germline CDR1 is LNHNV and CDR2 YYDKDF (reference sequence). CDR3 residues: CATSREAGGAFEQFF.

The chain combines TRBV7-2 with TRBJ2-5; there is no DNA to check the TCRdb D call of TRBD2. Germline V CDR1 and CDR2: SGHTA, FQGNSA. CDR3 length equals 15 residues. CDR3 protein: CASSWIGLARETQYF. The whole variable domain, remainder taken from reference TRBV7-2 and TRBJ2-5, is GAGVSQSPSNKVTEKGKDVELRCDPISGHTALYWYRQSLGQGLEFLIYFQGNSAPDKSGLPSDRFSAERTGGSVSTLTIQRTQQEDSAVYLCASSWIGLARETQYFGPGTRLLVL.

Frequency places this clonotype as medium-sized. V and J are TRBV7-9 and TRBJ1-2. The CDR3 has 13 amino acids. Germline assignment: CDR1 SEHNR and CDR2 FQNEAQ (reference sequence). The CDR3 sequence: CASSLRSENGYTF.

The chain has TRBV20-1 and TRBJ2-7; there is no DNA to check the TCRdb D call of TRBD2. This CDR3 comprises 18 residues. Per the germline V gene, CDR1 is DFQATT and CDR2 is SNEGSKA (reference sequence). This chain's CDR3 is CSARDRTSGSRGRYEQYF.

By frequency, this clonotype is medium-sized. The V call is TRBV6-5, the J call TRBJ1-1; the TRBD1 assignment by TCRdb is unverifiable without DNA. The CDR3 is 13 residues long. The germline V gene encodes CDR1 MNHEY and CDR2 SVGAGI. CDR3 amino acids: CATEQTAGTEAFF.